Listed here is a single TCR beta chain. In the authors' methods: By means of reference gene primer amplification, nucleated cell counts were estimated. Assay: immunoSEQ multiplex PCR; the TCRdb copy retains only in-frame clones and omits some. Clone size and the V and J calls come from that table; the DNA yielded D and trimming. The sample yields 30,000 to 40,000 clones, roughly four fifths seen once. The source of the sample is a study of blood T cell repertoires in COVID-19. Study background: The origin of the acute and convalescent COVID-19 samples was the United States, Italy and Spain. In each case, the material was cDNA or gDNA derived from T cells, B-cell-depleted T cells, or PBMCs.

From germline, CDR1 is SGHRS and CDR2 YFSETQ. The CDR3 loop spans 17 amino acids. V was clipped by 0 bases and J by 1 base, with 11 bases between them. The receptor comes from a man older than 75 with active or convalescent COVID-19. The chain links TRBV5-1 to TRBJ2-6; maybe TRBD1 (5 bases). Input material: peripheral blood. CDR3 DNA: TGCGCCAGCAGCTTGGTGGGGCGTCAGTCTGGGGCCAACGTCCTGACTTTC. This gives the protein CASSLVGRQSGANVLTF.